The following is a TCR beta chain sequence with its context. What it recognizes is unknown. This specimen belongs to a study of cytomegalovirus exposure and HLA in healthy donors. Study observations and caveats: Roughly uniform sequencing depth across donors was assumed, possibly incorrectly. Later work associated roughly 17,000 TCR beta sequences with HLA alleles at 0.05 false discovery rate.

The primer mix had 60 Vbeta and 13 Jbeta primers. TCRdb keeps only in-frame clones here, not all; method: immunoSEQ multiplex PCR. The sample includes about 150,000 clones, under 90% of them seen just once. The material sequenced was PBMCs. The source is a man aged 18-30 years in good health and CMV-seronegative.

CDR3: CASSPGTGGDEQFF. CDR3 coding DNA: TGTGCCAGCAGCCCCGGGACAGGGGGCGATGAGCAGTTCTTC. The chain carries TRBV7-9 and TRBJ2-1; 12 positions agree with TRBD1. J lost 8 bases, V lost 5 bases, and 4 bases had no gene match. The CDR3 totals 14 residues. Germline lookup yields CDR1 SEHNR and CDR2 FQNEAQ (reference sequence).